These 21 T cell receptor beta chains were all obtained from the same sample, sequenced in a study of blood T cell repertoires in COVID-19. Assay: immunoSEQ multiplex PCR; the TCRdb copy retains only in-frame clones and omits some. This repertoire shows roughly 66,000 clones, 82% found once; its top ten account for around 6.3%. Sample: peripheral blood. The receptors were gathered from a man in his 60s with acute or convalescent COVID-19.

The V call is TRBV9, the J call TRBJ2-3, with 14 bases aligning to TRBD2. The germline CDR1 and CDR2 sequences are SGDLS and YYNGEE. The length of the CDR3 is 14 residues. The CDR3, as DNA: TGTGCGACTAGCGGGGGGGATTTCACAGATACGCAGTATTTT. This encodes CATSGGDFTDTQYF.

The chain is built from TRBV4-3 and TRBJ1-3; D unresolved. Trimming pared 0 bases from V and 1 base from J, leaving 7 bases between. Germline CDR1 reads LGHNA; CDR2 reads YSLEER. The CDR3 has 15 amino acids. The CDR3 here is CASSQETGSGNTIYF. The CDR3 DNA sequence: TGCGCCAGCAGCCAAGAAACGGGTTCTGGAAACACCATATATTTT.

The V gene is TRBV6-6, the J gene TRBJ2-1, with 8 bases lining up with TRBD1. The V gene's germline CDR1 is MNHNY and CDR2 SVGAGI (reference sequence). V shed 8 bases and J 7 bases; nucleotides not matched to a gene: 10. The CDR3 sequence is 14 residues long. The CDR3, as DNA: TGTGCCAGCCGAACCTCAGGGGGCTGGAATGAGCAGTTCTTC. Amino acid sequence: CASRTSGGWNEQFF.

This rearrangement joins TRBV12-5 to TRBJ2-3, with 10 bases that match TRBD2. In germline, CDR1 is LGHNT, CDR2 FRNRAP. J was trimmed by 11 bases and V by 1 base; bases with no gene match: 6. The CDR3 loop spans 14 amino acids. The CDR3 bases are TGTGCTAGTGGTTTGGCCCCCTCTAGCGGGGGGCAGTATTTT. This codes for CASGLAPSSGGQYF.

The V gene is TRBV5-1, the J gene TRBJ1-3; D is undetermined. The CDR3 has 12 residues. The V and J ends lost 4 bases and 2 bases respectively, with 4 bases between them. Germline V gene lookup returns CDR1 SGHRS and CDR2 YFSETQ. CDR3 in amino acids: CASSPTGNTIYF. For the CDR3, the DNA is TGCGCCAGCAGCCCCACTGGAAACACCATATATTTT.

This sequence joins TRBV5-4 and TRBJ2-5, with 9 bases lining up with TRBD2. Germline trimming cut 0 bases from V and 2 bases from J; bases unmatched to any gene: 14. Germline V gives CDR1 SGHNT, CDR2 YYREEE (reference sequence). The CDR3 extends over 19 amino acids. This CDR3 reads CASSLDLPQRGAIQETQYF. The CDR3 nucleotides read TGTGCCAGCAGCTTGGACCTTCCCCAGCGGGGGGCCATACAAGAGACCCAGTACTTC.

The rearrangement links TRBV30 to TRBJ1-1, with D uncertain. The CDR3 totals 13 residues. The germline CDR1 and CDR2 sequences are GTSNPN and SVGIG (reference sequence). Trimming cost V 0 bases and J 0 bases, with 5 bases left between them. The CDR3 here is CAWSVVMNTEAFF. CDR3 sequence (DNA): TGTGCCTGGAGTGTCGTAATGAACACTGAAGCTTTCTTT. Looking up the rest from reference TRBV30 and TRBJ1-1 gives the full variable domain: SQTIHQWPATLVQPVGSPLSLECTVEGTSNPNLYWYRQAAGRGLQLLFYSVGIGQISSEVPQNLSASRPQDRQFILSSKKLLLSDSGFYLCAWSVVMNTEAFFGQGTRLTVV.

The chain uses TRBV30 and TRBJ1-3, with D tentatively TRBD1 (6 bases). The CDR3 loop spans 15 amino acids. V was pared by 3 bases and J by 4 bases, with 16 bases between. The germline V gene encodes CDR1 GTSNPN and CDR2 SVGIG (reference sequence). CDR3 protein: CAWRTSGGLGNTIYF. The CDR3 nucleotides read TGTGCCTGGAGGACCTCGGGGGGCTTAGGAAACACCATATATTTT.

This chain links TRBV4-2 with TRBJ1-1; D call uncertain. CDR1 and CDR2 (germline): LGHNA, YNFKEQ. The length of the CDR3 is 15 residues. Deletions cut 1 base from V and 0 bases from J, with 9 bases between. CDR3 residues: CASSQGLAMNTEAFF. In DNA form, the CDR3 reads TGTGCCAGCAGCCAAGGGCTGGCCATGAACACTGAAGCTTTCTTT.

This clone was counted at least ten times. The rearrangement uses TRBV18 and TRBJ2-7, with TRBD1 matching 8 bases. V shed 2 bases and J 2 bases; nucleotides not matched to a gene: 11. The CDR3 runs 17 residues. Per germline, CDR1 KGHSH and CDR2 LQKENI. The CDR3 DNA reads TGTGCCAGCTCACCAGGGGACAGGATGGTTGCCCCCTACGAGCAGTACTTC. Its protein is CASSPGDRMVAPYEQYF.

CDR3 sequence reads: CASSWDRGWEQPQHF. As DNA, the CDR3 is TGTGCCAGCAGTTGGGACAGGGGGTGGGAACAGCCCCAGCATTTT. The rearrangement joins TRBV6-2 or TRBV6-3 to TRBJ1-5, with TRBD1 identical over 11 bases. The CDR3 extends over 15 amino acids. The ends lost 4 bases at V and 7 bases at J; junction bases unmatched: 6. Germline V gene data show CDR1 as MNHEY and CDR2 as SVGEGT.

The genes are TRBV21-1 and TRBJ2-7; the table's D call, TRBD2, was not checked against the DNA. TRBV21-1 is described as a pseudogene. The CDR3 contains 20 residues. CDR3 DNA: TGTGCCAGCAGCAAAGCGCTGAGGCCTAGCGCTCCGAAAAATTCCTACGAGCAGTACTTC. It codes for CASSKALRPSAPKNSYEQYF.

The genes are TRBV18 and TRBJ1-1; tentative D call: TRBD1 (6 bases). In germline, CDR1 is KGHSH, CDR2 LQKENI. Trimming took off 6 bases at V and 7 bases at J, with 12 bases between the two ends. The CDR3 extends over 12 amino acids. CDR3 amino acids: CASSPGQLEAFF. CDR3 bases: TGTGCCAGCTCTCCAGGACAGCTTGAAGCTTTCTTT.

The CDR3 DNA sequence: TGTGCCAGCAGTGTGGGGCTCCTAGAGACCCAGTACTTC. Its translation is CASSVGLLETQYF. The chain links TRBV2 to TRBJ2-5; maybe TRBD1 (5 bases). Germline assignment: CDR1 SNHLY and CDR2 FYNNEI. This CDR3 spans 13 amino acids. V lost 4 bases and J lost 4, with 10 bases in between. The entire variable domain, with the rest obtained from reference TRBV2 and TRBJ2-5, is as follows: EPEVTQTPSHQVTQMGQEVILRCVPISNHLYFYWYRQILGQKVEFLVSFYNNEISEKSEIFDDQFSVERPDGSNFTLKIRSTKLEDSAMYFCASSVGLLETQYFGPGTRLLVL.

The J gene is TRBJ2-6, the V gene TRBV19; D is unclear. CDR3 length: 13 amino acids. In germline, CDR1 is LNHDA, CDR2 SQIVND (reference sequence). Trimming stripped 9 bases from V and 1 base from J, with 7 bases between. CDR3 sequence reads: CASGESGANVLTF. The CDR3, as DNA: TGTGCCAGCGGAGAGTCTGGGGCCAACGTCCTGACTTTC. Complete variable domain (other parts from reference TRBV19 and TRBJ2-6): DGGITQSPKYLFRKEGQNVTLSCEQNLNHDAMYWYRQDPGQGLRLIYYSQIVNDFQKGDIAEGYSVSREKKESFPLTVTSAQKNPTAFYLCASGESGANVLTFGAGSRLTVL.

This clone was seen just once. This chain's CDR3 is CASSPGTGKGNTIYF. In DNA, the CDR3 is TGTGCCAGCAGCCCGGGGACAGGGAAGGGAAACACCATATATTTT. The chain joins TRBV5-4 to TRBJ1-3, with TRBD1 matching 9 bases. This CDR3 contains 15 residues. Germline assignment: CDR1 SGHNT and CDR2 YYREEE (reference sequence). The V segment lost 4 bases and the J segment 4 bases; nucleotides outside the gene matches: 6.

V and J are TRBV6-6 and TRBJ2-6; D remains ambiguous. Germline-derived CDR1 and CDR2 are MNHNY and SVGAGI (reference sequence). Between the trimmed V and J ends, which lost 7 bases and 0 bases, there was a span of 10 bases. The CDR3 is 15 residues long. The CDR3 spells CASTLDNSGANVLTF. The CDR3 nucleotides read TGTGCCAGCACCCTTGACAACTCTGGGGCCAACGTCCTGACTTTC.

The rearrangement uses TRBV3-1 (or the pseudogene TRBV3-2) and TRBJ2-7, with 8 bases identical to TRBD1. There are 14 residues in the CDR3. Losses at the gene ends were 2 bases for V and 5 bases for J; bases not matched to a gene: 5. The germline gives CDR1 LGHDT, CDR2 YNNKEL (reference sequence). The CDR3 spells CASSQWAGGDEQYF. The CDR3 DNA is TGTGCCAGCAGCCAATGGGCAGGGGGCGACGAGCAGTACTTC.

The genes are TRBV5-4 and TRBJ2-3, with 7 bases identical to TRBD2. The CDR3 has 15 residues. The germline gives CDR1 SGHNT, CDR2 YYREEE (reference sequence). The V and J ends lost 1 base and 0 bases, in that order; junction bases with no gene match: 2. The CDR3 region has the DNA TGTGCCAGCAGCTTGAGTAGCGGGAGCACAGATACGCAGTATTTT. This translates into CASSLSSGSTDTQYF.

The V call is TRBV15, the J call TRBJ2-7, with D possibly matching TRBD2 (5 bases). Per germline, CDR1 LNHNV and CDR2 YYDKDF (reference sequence). This CDR3 region has 14 residues. Trimming shortened V by 1 base and J by 2 bases, and 9 bases separated the two germline ends. CDR3 protein: CATSRGGITYEQYV. In nucleotides, the CDR3 is TGTGCCACCAGCAGAGGAGGGATTACCTACGAGCAGTACGTC.

V gene TRBV5-1 combines with J gene TRBJ1-2; D call uncertain. CDR3 length equals 11 residues. Germline V CDR1 and CDR2: SGHRS, YFSETQ. The germline V and J ends were trimmed by 5 bases and 7 bases, with 9 bases remaining between them. CDR3 region: CASRQEGGYTF. The CDR3 DNA follows: TGCGCCAGCAGGCAGGAGGGTGGCTACACCTTC.